This T cell receptor beta chain was obtained from a study of blood T cell repertoires in COVID-19. Study summary: The cDNA or gDNA used as material had been derived from T cells, B-cell-depleted T cells, or PBMCs.

The CDR3 runs 16 residues. The germline V and J ends were trimmed by 4 bases and 1 base, with 16 bases remaining between them. The germline V gene encodes CDR1 SGHAT and CDR2 FQDESV (reference sequence). Profiling relied on immunoSEQ multiplex PCR, and the TCRdb table lists in-frame clones only, not all of them. Of about 150,000 clones listed, about four fifths were seen once; the top ten hold approximately 16%. The rearrangement joins TRBV11-1 to TRBJ2-5; no reliable D call. The sample was peripheral blood. The receptor's source is a human donor with acute or convalescent COVID-19. The donor label of this sample is uncertain. In nucleotides, the CDR3 is TGTGCCAGCAGCTCGACACCCAACGACCTCCAAGAGACCCAGTACTTC. This gives the protein CASSSTPNDLQETQYF.